This passage covers 11 T cell receptor beta chains from one sample sequenced in a study of T cell responses to AZD1222 COVID-19 vaccine. Some clones are missing from TCRdb's copy, which holds only in-frame ones; the method was immunoSEQ multiplex PCR. Here the sample spans 90,000 to 100,000 clones, about 90% being singletons. Sequences were derived from peripheral blood, sampled on day 0 of AZD1222 vaccination. The receptors stem from an adult in good health.

Turning to this clone: Germline and junction disagree at one end, which may indicate a read error. The V and J genes are TRBV5-1 and TRBJ2-2; possible D gene TRBD1, 6 bases. The germline V gene encodes CDR1 SGHRS and CDR2 YFSETQ. This CDR3 has 15 residues. The CDR3 region has the DNA TGTGCCAGCAGCCTAATGACAGGTTCTTACGGGGAGCTGTTTTTT. This codes for CASSLMTGSYGELFF.

V and J are TRBV29-1 and TRBJ2-3; D call uncertain. Trimming stripped 5 bases from V and 0 bases from J, with 9 bases between. The CDR3 is 13 residues long. The germline V gene has CDR1 SQVTM and CDR2 ANQGSEA. The CDR3 is CSVRQTSTDTQYF. The CDR3 bases are TGCAGCGTTCGGCAGACTAGCACAGATACGCAGTATTTT.

Only one count was recorded for this clone. The V call is TRBV9, the J call TRBJ2-7, with D tentatively TRBD2 (5 bases). The CDR3 is 14 residues long. Germline CDR1 reads SGDLS; CDR2 reads YYNGEE. Between the trimmed V and J ends, which lost 0 bases and 3 bases, there was a span of 10 bases. The CDR3 here is CASSVAPGNYEQYF. As DNA, the CDR3 is TGTGCCAGCAGCGTAGCTCCGGGGAACTACGAGCAGTACTTC.

The V gene is TRBV18, the J gene TRBJ1-3, with D unresolved. V dropped 3 bases and J dropped 4 bases, with 10 bases sitting between them. There are 14 residues in the CDR3. CDR1 is KGHSH and CDR2 is LQKENI in the germline V gene. The CDR3 loop reads CASSPWLQGNTIYF. For the CDR3, the DNA is TGTGCCAGCTCACCTTGGTTACAGGGAAACACCATATATTTT.

The CDR3 sequence: CASSPGGGSTEAFF. The CDR3 DNA follows: TGTGCCAGCTCACCGGGGGGAGGGAGCACTGAAGCTTTCTTT. The gene calls are TRBV18 and TRBJ1-1, with D tentatively TRBD1 (5 bases). CDR1 is KGHSH, CDR2 LQKENI, per germline. This CDR3 is 14 amino acids long. V was clipped by 3 bases and J by 4 bases, with 12 bases between them.

Notes on this clone: Sequence at one end of the junction differs from germline and may be a read error. This chain connects TRBV7-7 to TRBJ2-7; 8 bases line up with TRBD1. CDR1 SSHAT and CDR2 FNYEAQ come from the germline V gene (reference sequence). The CDR3 is 13 residues long. The CDR3 region is CASSYDRGGEQYF. The CDR3 DNA is TGTGCTAGCAGCTACGACAGGGGTGGAGAGCAGTACTTC.

V gene TRBV9 combines with J gene TRBJ1-5; D is perhaps TRBD1 (6 bases). The germline CDR1 and CDR2 sequences are SGDLS and YYNGEE. Trimming removed 7 bases from V and 7 bases from J, with 18 bases in between. The CDR3 loop spans 14 amino acids. The DNA of the CDR3 is TGTGCCAGCGGGAAAAGGAACAGGGACCAGCCCCAGCATTTT. Protein: CASGKRNRDQPQHF.

The chain uses TRBV29-1 and TRBJ1-5; D call uncertain. V lost 4 bases and J lost 3, with 7 bases in between. CDR3 length equals 12 residues. Germline CDR1 reads SQVTM; CDR2 reads ANQGSEA. The CDR3 loop reads CSVGRNNQPQHF. CDR3 nucleotides: TGCAGCGTTGGCCGGAACAATCAGCCCCAGCATTTT.

CDR3 in DNA: TGTGCCAGCAGCTTAGCTGGGCGGCAGCAAGAGACCCAGTACTTC. Translating gives CASSLAGRQQETQYF. The chain combines TRBV7-9 with TRBJ2-5; D gene ambiguous. This CDR3 is built from 15 residues. V was trimmed by 0 bases and J by 2 bases, leaving 10 bases between them. Germline loops: CDR1 SEHNR, CDR2 FQNEAQ (reference sequence).

The chain recombines TRBV29-1 with TRBJ2-5; the D gene is possibly TRBD2 (6 bases). The germline V and J ends were trimmed by 4 bases and 5 bases, with 11 bases remaining between them. The CDR3 has 12 amino acids. Per germline, CDR1 SQVTM and CDR2 ANQGSEA. CDR3 nucleotide sequence: TGCAGCGTTGGTGCAGGGAGGGAGACCCAGTACTTC. Encoded protein: CSVGAGRETQYF.

The rearrangement links TRBV6-1 to TRBJ1-1; D is undetermined. The germline V gene has CDR1 MNHNS and CDR2 SASEGT. Trimming shortened V by 3 bases and J by 8 bases, and 4 bases separated the two germline ends. The CDR3 loop spans 10 amino acids. CDR3 bases: TGTGCCAGCAGTGACCTAGAAGCTTTCTTT. This encodes CASSDLEAFF.